This entry features one T cell receptor beta chain sequence. The sample is drawn from a study of blood T cell repertoires in COVID-19. Overall study context: Italy, Spain and the United States were the sources of the convalescent and acute COVID-19 samples. PBMCs, B-cell-depleted T cells, or T cells were the source of the cDNA or gDNA that made up the material.

Per the study methods: Amplified reference gene primers provided the basis for estimating nucleated cell counts. Profiling relied on immunoSEQ multiplex PCR, and the TCRdb table lists in-frame clones only, not all of them. That table furnishes V, J and clone size, whereas the DNA furnished D and trimming. The table lists 100,000 to 150,000 clones, more than 75% of them singletons. The CDR3 runs to 13 residues. Germline CDR1 LNHDA, CDR2 SQIVND (reference sequence). Trimming removed 0 bases at V and 4 bases at J, with 6 bases between. This receptor was taken from a man aged 45-65 years with acute or convalescent COVID-19. Sequenced material: peripheral blood. The chain links TRBV19 to TRBJ1-2; D not resolved. CDR3 coding DNA: TGTGCCAGTAGTATAGACAGATTCTATGGCTACACCTTC. As protein: CASSIDRFYGYTF.